One and the same sample provided the 20 T cell receptor beta chains below, sequenced in a study of control samples from healthy donors and cancer patients. Data came from immunoSEQ multiplex PCR; TCRdb stores just in-frame clones and leaves some out. Here the sample spans under 200,000 clones, roughly 91% being singletons. Sequencing was carried out using blood. The receptors stem from a young woman in good health.

The rearrangement links TRBV27 to TRBJ2-3; TRBD1 agrees at 8 bases. The germline CDR1 and CDR2 sequences are MNHEY and SMNVEV (reference sequence). V trimming: 4 bases; J trimming: 7 bases; junction bases outside the gene matches: 1. This CDR3 comprises 12 residues. The CDR3 loop is CASSSGGYTQYF. CDR3 coding DNA: TGTGCCAGCAGTTCAGGGGGCTATACGCAGTATTTT.

The chain links TRBV3-1 (or the pseudogene TRBV3-2) to TRBJ2-5, with TRBD2 matching over 9 bases. V shed 7 bases and J 2 bases; nucleotides not matched to a gene: 5. In germline, CDR1 is LGHDT, CDR2 YNNKEL (reference sequence). CDR3 size: 14 residues. The CDR3 sequence is CASITAGGQETQYF. The CDR3 nucleotides read TGTGCCAGCATTACAGCGGGGGGACAAGAGACCCAGTACTTC.

The chain carries TRBV7-2 and TRBJ2-7, with 8 bases aligning to TRBD1. The trim removed 2 bases at V and 2 bases at J, leaving 2 bases unmatched. The CDR3 length is 14 residues. The germline V gene encodes CDR1 SGHTA and CDR2 FQGNSA. The CDR3 DNA reads TGTGCCAGCAGCTTAATACAGGGGGCCTACGAGCAGTACTTC. Residues: CASSLIQGAYEQYF.

The gene calls are TRBV5-1 and TRBJ1-3; 9 nucleotides agree with TRBD1. The germline V gene has CDR1 SGHRS and CDR2 YFSETQ. The CDR3 totals 17 residues. The trim removed 0 bases at V and 0 bases at J, leaving 4 bases unmatched. The CDR3 protein is CASSLATGGYSGNTIYF. CDR3 bases: TGCGCCAGCAGCTTGGCCACAGGGGGCTACTCTGGAAACACCATATATTTT.

The chain links TRBV7-9 to TRBJ1-1; a possible D gene is TRBD1 (6 bases). Trimming left V 0 bases short and J 9 bases short, with 8 bases between. CDR1 is SEHNR, CDR2 FQNEAQ, per germline (reference sequence). This CDR3 comprises 12 residues. Here the CDR3 reads CASSLARGKAFF. The CDR3 DNA reads as TGTGCCAGCAGCTTAGCGAGGGGGAAAGCTTTCTTT. Together with reference TRBV7-9 and TRBJ1-1, the CDR3 gives the full variable domain: DTGVSQNPRHKITKRGQNVTFRCDPISEHNRLYWYRQTLGQGPEFLTYFQNEAQLEKSRLLSDRFSAERPKGSFSTLEIQRTEQGDSAMYLCASSLARGKAFFGQGTRLTVV.

This clone has more than one count but fewer than ten. The chain combines TRBV6-1 with TRBJ1-1; D is ambiguous. The CDR3 has 14 amino acids. V was pared by 2 bases and J by 1 base, with 8 bases between. Germline loops: CDR1 MNHNS, CDR2 SASEGT. CDR3 bases: TGTGCCAGCAGTGAATGGACCCCGAACACTGAAGCTTTCTTT. This sequence encodes CASSEWTPNTEAFF.

V usage is TRBV18 and J usage is TRBJ1-1; tentative D call: TRBD1 (5 bases). CDR1 KGHSH and CDR2 LQKENI come from the germline V gene. Trimming cost V 2 bases and J 5 bases, with 12 bases left between them. The CDR3 sequence is 14 residues long. The CDR3 bases are TGTGCCAGCTCACCAGGGGCAGGGAGGACTGAAGCTTTCTTT. Protein: CASSPGAGRTEAFF.

This clone was seen more than once but under ten times. The rearrangement uses TRBV19 and TRBJ2-7; D assignment may be TRBD1 or TRBD2 (5 bases each). Germline assignment: CDR1 LNHDA and CDR2 SQIVND (reference sequence). The CDR3 sequence is 12 residues long. Trimming took 9 bases from V and 0 from J, leaving 9 bases between them. CDR3 coding DNA: TGTGCCAGCGGGACCCACTCCTACGAGCAGTACTTC. Its protein product is CASGTHSYEQYF. The full variable domain, its missing parts supplied by reference TRBV19 and TRBJ2-7, is DGGITQSPKYLFRKEGQNVTLSCEQNLNHDAMYWYRQDPGQGLRLIYYSQIVNDFQKGDIAEGYSVSREKKESFPLTVTSAQKNPTAFYLCASGTHSYEQYFGPGTRLTVT.

As regards this clone: This specimen includes other DNA sequences encoding the same CDR3. The rearrangement joins TRBV6-2 or TRBV6-3 to TRBJ1-5, with TRBD1 matching 7 bases. The J segment lost 4 bases and the V segment lost 6 bases, leaving 6 bases of the junction unmatched. The CDR3 is made up of 14 amino acids. The germline V gene encodes CDR1 MNHEY and CDR2 SVGEGT. In nucleotides, the CDR3 is TGTGCCAGCAGCCCCGGGACAGAGAATCAGCCCCAGCATTTT. It specifies CASSPGTENQPQHF.

V gene TRBV9 combines with J gene TRBJ1-2; possibly TRBD1 for D (5 bases). The CDR3 length is 15 residues. Trimming took off 3 bases at V and 0 bases at J, with 12 bases between the two ends. In germline, CDR1 is SGDLS, CDR2 YYNGEE. The CDR3 reads CASSARDGANYGYTF. CDR3 in DNA: TGTGCCAGCAGCGCCCGGGACGGAGCTAACTATGGCTACACCTTC.

This chain links TRBV6-5 with TRBJ1-6; TRBD1 agrees at 8 bases. Germline V gene sequence: CDR1 MNHEY, CDR2 SVGAGI. V gave up 7 bases and J gave up 9 bases; unmatched junction bases: 5. The CDR3 is 13 residues long. CDR3 in DNA: TGTGCCAGCACGACAGGGGAGGTTTCACCCCTCCACTTT. Residues: CASTTGEVSPLHF.

The chain links TRBV5-1 to TRBJ2-5; 13 nucleotides line up with TRBD2. With 3 bases clipped from V and 1 base from J, the junction kept 6 bases outside the gene matches. The germline gives CDR1 SGHRS, CDR2 YFSETQ. The CDR3 is 17 amino acids. CDR3 nucleotides: TGCGCCAGCAGCTGGGGACTAGCGGGGAACCTCCAAGAGACCCAGTACTTC. Encoded protein: CASSWGLAGNLQETQYF. Drawing the rest from reference TRBV5-1 and TRBJ2-5, the complete variable domain is KAGVTQTPRYLIKTRGQQVTLSCSPISGHRSVSWYQQTPGQGLQFLFEYFSETQRNKGNFPGRFSGRQFSNSRSEMNVSTLELGDSALYLCASSWGLAGNLQETQYFGPGTRLLVL.

Here the CDR3 reads CASSSYRGARNEKLFF. The CDR3 region has the DNA TGCGCCAGCAGCTCTTACCGGGGGGCCCGTAATGAAAAACTGTTTTTT. The chain employs TRBV5-1 and TRBJ1-4, with TRBD1 as a possible D gene (6 bases). CDR3 length equals 16 residues. V was cut by 3 bases and J by 4 bases, with 16 bases left in between. The germline V gene has CDR1 SGHRS and CDR2 YFSETQ.

This rearrangement joins TRBV7-2 to TRBJ2-7; TRBD1 matches 7 bases. Per the germline V gene, CDR1 is SGHTA and CDR2 is FQGNSA. J gave up 3 bases and V 0 bases, and 2 bases lay outside the gene matches. The CDR3 covers 14 residues. This CDR3 is CASSLARDSYEQYF. CDR3 nucleotides: TGTGCCAGCAGCTTAGCTAGGGACAGCTACGAGCAGTACTTC. Supplemented by reference TRBV7-2 and TRBJ2-7, the full variable domain reads GAGVSQSPSNKVTEKGKDVELRCDPISGHTALYWYRQSLGQGLEFLIYFQGNSAPDKSGLPSDRFSAERTGGSVSTLTIQRTQQEDSAVYLCASSLARDSYEQYFGPGTRLTVT.

The V gene is TRBV6-4, the J gene TRBJ2-2; 11 nucleotides match TRBD1. Trimming cost V 4 bases and J 1 base; bases outside gene matches: 2. Germline lookup yields CDR1 MRHNA and CDR2 SNTAGT. CDR3 length: 16 residues. Written as DNA, the CDR3 is TGTGCCAGCAGTGGGACAGGGGGCCTGAACACCGGGGAGCTGTTTTTT. This translates into CASSGTGGLNTGELFF.

Note on this clone: This sequence may be a read error, since a much larger clone differs from it by one base. This chain joins TRBV4-3 and TRBJ2-2; possibly TRBD2 for D (5 bases). The V end lost 4 bases, the J end lost 3 bases, and 6 bases lay between the germline ends. Germline CDR1 and CDR2: LGHNA and YSLEER. CDR3 length: 13 residues. DNA of the CDR3: TGCGCCAGCAGCCCGGGGTACACCGGGGAGCTGTTTTTT. Translation gives CASSPGYTGELFF.

The rearrangement links TRBV5-1 to TRBJ2-2; D possibly uses TRBD1 or TRBD2 (5 bases each). The CDR3 runs 14 residues. Germline CDR1 and CDR2: SGHRS and YFSETQ. V was shortened by 3 bases and J by 2 bases, with 8 bases between the two germline ends. The CDR3 coding sequence is TGCGCCAGCAGCTGGGACGCTAACACCGGGGAGCTGTTTTTT. Translation gives CASSWDANTGELFF.

The gene calls are TRBV28 and TRBJ1-1, with 12 bases that match TRBD1. The J segment lost 0 bases and the V segment lost 6 bases, leaving 2 bases of the junction unmatched. The germline V gene encodes CDR1 MDHEN and CDR2 SYDVKM. The CDR3 totals 15 residues. This CDR3 is CASSRDRGLNTEAFF. The CDR3 nucleotides are TGTGCCAGCAGCCGGGACAGGGGGCTGAACACTGAAGCTTTCTTT.

The V gene is TRBV6-4, the J gene TRBJ2-3, with D possibly TRBD2 on 6 matching bases. The CDR3 totals 15 residues. V was pared by 1 base and J by 4 bases, with 12 bases between. CDR1 and CDR2 from the germline V gene are MRHNA and SNTAGT. CDR3 nucleotide sequence: TGTGCCAGCAGTGACTTTGCGGGGAAGGCAGATACGCAGTATTTT. This gives the protein CASSDFAGKADTQYF.

The chain uses TRBV18 and TRBJ2-5; D is unclear. The V gene lost 2 bases and the J gene lost 2 bases, with 9 bases spanning the gap. CDR1 KGHSH and CDR2 LQKENI come from the germline V gene. This CDR3 has 14 amino acids. The CDR3 DNA sequence: TGTGCCAGCTCACCATTCGGTGGTCAAGAGACCCAGTACTTC. Residues: CASSPFGGQETQYF.